The text below deals with one T cell receptor beta chain. Followed over time, Seattle patients had been enrolled while infection was active. Per the original methods: Amplification from reference gene primers served as the basis for estimated nucleated cell counts. Profiling relied on immunoSEQ multiplex PCR, and the TCRdb table lists in-frame clones only, not all of them. V, J and clone size derive from that table, while D and trimming were established from the DNA sequence. The sample contains about 260,000 clones, around nine tenths of which appear only once. The length of the CDR3 is 15 residues. Per germline, CDR1 KGHSH and CDR2 LQKENI. The V gene end was trimmed by 2 bases and the J gene end by 2 bases; junction bases not matched to a gene: 5. These data come from a study of blood T cell repertoires in COVID-19.

The sequencing input was peripheral blood. The TCR originated in a woman aged 55-70 years with COVID-19, enrolled during active disease. The chain employs TRBV18 and TRBJ1-2; TRBD1 matches 7 bases. The CDR3 loop is CASSPRDSLNYGYTF. The CDR3 region has the DNA TGTGCCAGCTCACCAAGGGACAGCTTAAACTATGGCTACACCTTC.